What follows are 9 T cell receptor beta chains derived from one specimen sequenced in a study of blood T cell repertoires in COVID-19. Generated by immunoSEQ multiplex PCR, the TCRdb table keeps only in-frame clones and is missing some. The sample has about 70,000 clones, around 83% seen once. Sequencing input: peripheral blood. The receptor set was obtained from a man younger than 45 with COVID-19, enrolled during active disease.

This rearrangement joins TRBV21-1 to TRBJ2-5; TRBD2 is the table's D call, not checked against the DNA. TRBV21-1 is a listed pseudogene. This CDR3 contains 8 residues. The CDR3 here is CASSRQYF. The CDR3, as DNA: TGTGCCAGCAGCCGTCAGTACTTC.

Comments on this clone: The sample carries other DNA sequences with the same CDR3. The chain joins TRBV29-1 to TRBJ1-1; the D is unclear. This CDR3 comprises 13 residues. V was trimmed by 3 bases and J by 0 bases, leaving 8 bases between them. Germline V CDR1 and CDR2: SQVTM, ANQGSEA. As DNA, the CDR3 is TGCAGCGTTGAGAGGCGTTTGAACACTGAAGCTTTCTTT. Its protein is CSVERRLNTEAFF.

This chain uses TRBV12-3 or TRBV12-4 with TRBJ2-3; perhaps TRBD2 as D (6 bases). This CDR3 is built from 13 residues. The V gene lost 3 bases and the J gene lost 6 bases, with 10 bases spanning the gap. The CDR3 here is CASSFPSEDTQYF. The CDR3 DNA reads TGTGCCAGCAGTTTCCCTAGCGAGGATACGCAGTATTTT.

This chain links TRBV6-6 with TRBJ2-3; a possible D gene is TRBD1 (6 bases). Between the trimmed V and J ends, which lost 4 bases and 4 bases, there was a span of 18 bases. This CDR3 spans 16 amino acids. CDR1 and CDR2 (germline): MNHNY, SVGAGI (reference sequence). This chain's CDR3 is CASSFGQSRGADTQYF. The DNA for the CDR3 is TGTGCCAGCAGTTTCGGACAGTCCAGAGGGGCAGATACGCAGTATTTT.

In DNA form, the CDR3 reads TGTGCCAGTAGTCGGTATTCGTATCAGCCCCAGCATTTT. This codes for CASSRYSYQPQHF. The chain links TRBV19 to TRBJ1-5; D is unresolved. Germline CDR1 reads LNHDA; CDR2 reads SQIVND (reference sequence). V was cut by 5 bases and J by 5 bases, with 10 bases left in between. The CDR3 totals 13 residues.

CDR3 in DNA: TGTGCCAGCTCGAGGGACAGTAATTCACCCCTCCACTTT. This codes for CASSRDSNSPLHF. The rearrangement links TRBV18 to TRBJ1-6; 7 bases map to TRBD1. The CDR3 length is 13 residues. CDR1 is KGHSH and CDR2 is LQKENI in the germline V gene. V was pared by 6 bases and J by 6 bases, with 2 bases of the junction left unmatched.

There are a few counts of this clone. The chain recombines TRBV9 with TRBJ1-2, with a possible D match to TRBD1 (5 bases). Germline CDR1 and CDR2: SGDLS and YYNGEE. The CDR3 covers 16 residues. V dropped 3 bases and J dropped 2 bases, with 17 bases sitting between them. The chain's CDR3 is CASSGRREITNYGYTF. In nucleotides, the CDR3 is TGTGCCAGCAGCGGACGCAGGGAAATAACCAACTATGGCTACACCTTC.

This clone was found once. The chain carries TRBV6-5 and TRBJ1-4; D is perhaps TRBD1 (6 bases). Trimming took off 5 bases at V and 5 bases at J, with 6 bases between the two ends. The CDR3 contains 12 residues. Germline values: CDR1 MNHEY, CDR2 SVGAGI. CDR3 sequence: CASSTGNEKLFF. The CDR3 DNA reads TGTGCCAGCAGTACAGGGAATGAAAAACTGTTTTTT.

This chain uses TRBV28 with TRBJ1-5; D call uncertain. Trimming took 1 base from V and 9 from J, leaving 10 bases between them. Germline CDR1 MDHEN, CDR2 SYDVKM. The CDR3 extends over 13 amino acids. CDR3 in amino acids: CASSLSTEPPQHF. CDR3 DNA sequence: TGTGCCAGCAGTTTATCAACAGAGCCGCCCCAGCATTTT.